Each of the 18 T cell receptor beta chains below was sequenced from the same sample in a study of T cells in Graves' hyperthyroidism and ophthalmopathy. Amplification of TCR beta CDR3 regions used RNA as the template. In the first-round RT-PCR of the TCR CDR3, the HTBI primer set was used. TCRdb independently ran MiXCR on the multiplex PCR reads; one entry per CDR3 protein. The repertoire holds fewer than 400,000 distinct CDR3 sequences, with 15% to 19% as singletons. The sample was blood. These receptors all stem from a woman aged 18 to 35 with Graves' hyperthyroidism that later progressed to Graves' ophthalmopathy.

This clonotype was counted only a few times. At one end the junction does not follow the germline gene, possibly because of a read error. The chain combines TRBV20-1 with TRBJ2-4, with TRBD2 matching 7 bases. The CDR3 consists of 14 residues. Per germline, CDR1 DFQATT and CDR2 SNEGSKA (reference sequence). The CDR3 sequence is CSSSGPLAKNIQYF. The CDR3 DNA is TGCAGTTCTAGCGGACCTTTAGCCAAAAACATTCAGTACTTC.

The chain couples TRBV5-5 to TRBJ1-2, with D hard to call. Trimming cost V 4 bases and J 8 bases, with 12 bases left between them. CDR1 and CDR2 from the germline V gene are SGHKS and YYEKEE (reference sequence). The length of the CDR3 is 12 residues. CDR3 DNA sequence: TGTGCCAGCAGCCCGACCCCGGACGGCTACACCTTC. Protein sequence: CASSPTPDGYTF.

The chain employs TRBV15 and TRBJ2-2; D uncertain. The germline CDR1 and CDR2 sequences are LNHNV and YYDKDF (reference sequence). CDR3 length: 19 amino acids. V dropped 0 bases and J dropped 6 bases, with 23 bases sitting between them. The DNA of the CDR3 is TGTGCCACCAGCAGAGATATTTACTCATCCCTCGAGACTTCCGGGGAGCTGTTTTTT. Its protein product is CATSRDIYSSLETSGELFF.

This clonotype has only a few counts. The chain is built from TRBV5-6 and TRBJ2-1; 8 bases fit TRBD1. J gave up 4 bases and V 3 bases, and 6 bases lay outside the gene matches. Germline V lookup: CDR1 SGHDT, CDR2 YYEEEE. This CDR3 contains 15 residues. The CDR3 here is CASSWDRSAYNEQFF. The CDR3 DNA reads as TGTGCCAGCAGCTGGGACAGGTCGGCATACAATGAGCAGTTCTTC.

This clonotype has at least ten counts. The CDR3 DNA reads as TGCAGTGCTAGCCGGGGGAGATACAATGAGCAGTTCTTC. Protein sequence: CSASRGRYNEQFF. The chain couples TRBV20-1 to TRBJ2-1, with D perhaps matching TRBD2 (6 bases). The V end was cut by 3 bases, the J end by 4 bases, with 10 bases between. CDR3 length equals 13 residues. CDR1 and CDR2 from the germline V gene are DFQATT and SNEGSKA (reference sequence).

The CDR3 coding sequence is TGTGCCAGCAGCCACAAATGGGCGGGAGGGCCGACAGATACGCAGTATTTT. It specifies CASSHKWAGGPTDTQYF. The chain has TRBV11-3 and TRBJ2-3; the match to TRBD2 covers 9 bases. This CDR3 has 17 amino acids. With V trimmed by 5 bases and J by 3 bases, 12 bases remained unmatched. The germline V gene has CDR1 SGHNT and CDR2 YENEEA.

The chain has TRBV6-2 or TRBV6-3 and TRBJ2-1; 12 bases match TRBD2. With V trimmed by 8 bases and J by 6 bases, 11 bases remained unmatched. CDR1 and CDR2 (germline): MNHEY, SVGEGT. This CDR3 is 16 amino acids long. Here the CDR3 reads CASHPSTSGRLNEQFF. The CDR3 bases are TGTGCCAGCCACCCCTCAACTAGCGGGAGGCTCAATGAGCAGTTCTTC.

The chain couples TRBV10-3 to TRBJ2-3; D gene ambiguous. Trimming removed 4 bases from V and 0 bases from J, with 2 bases in between. CDR1 and CDR2 from the germline V gene are ENHRY and SYGVKD. The CDR3 loop spans 12 amino acids. CDR3 in amino acids: CAISASTDTQYF. The CDR3 nucleotides read TGTGCCATCAGTGCGAGCACAGATACGCAGTATTTT.

This clonotype turned up a few times. The chain recombines TRBV18 with TRBJ2-2, with D unresolved. The CDR3 sequence is 14 residues long. Trimming took 0 bases from V and 3 from J, leaving 5 bases between them. Germline CDR1 reads KGHSH; CDR2 reads LQKENI. CDR3 nucleotide sequence: TGTGCCAGCTCACCACCGGGCGACACCGGGGAGCTGTTTTTT. The encoded protein is CASSPPGDTGELFF.

CDR3 region: CASSLLAGGKNIQYF. The CDR3 nucleotides are TGTGCCAGCAGCTTGCTAGCGGGAGGCAAAAACATTCAGTACTTC. This chain uses TRBV7-2 with TRBJ2-4, with 11 bases that match TRBD2. The germline CDR1 and CDR2 sequences are SGHTA and FQGNSA. There are 15 residues in the CDR3. With 3 bases clipped from V and 3 bases from J, the junction kept 1 base outside the gene matches.

This clonotype was seen ten or more times. This chain uses TRBV15 with TRBJ2-5; D is perhaps TRBD1 (6 bases). This CDR3 has 15 residues. V lost 0 bases and J 4 bases, leaving 12 bases between the germline ends. Germline CDR1 LNHNV, CDR2 YYDKDF (reference sequence). CDR3 nucleotide sequence: TGTGCCACCAGCAGAGATAGGGGGTTCGGAGAGACCCAGTACTTC. Translating gives CATSRDRGFGETQYF.

The chain has TRBV12-3 or TRBV12-4 and TRBJ2-1; the D gene is possibly TRBD1 (6 bases). Trimming took off 3 bases at V and 3 bases at J, with 12 bases between the two ends. The CDR3 has 15 residues. The CDR3, as DNA: TGTGCCAGCAGTTTGAGGGGGTTCGGCTACAATGAGCAGTTCTTC. This translates into CASSLRGFGYNEQFF.

This clonotype was detected many times. The chain joins TRBV6-1 to TRBJ2-7, with D unclear. Per germline, CDR1 MNHNS and CDR2 SASEGT. This CDR3 region has 13 residues. The V and J ends lost 0 bases and 3 bases respectively, with 6 bases between them. CDR3 bases: TGTGCCAGCAGTGAAGCACAGAACTACGAGCAGTACTTC. The encoded protein is CASSEAQNYEQYF.

Note on this clonotype: A read error may explain this, as a much larger clone is one base away. The chain combines TRBV28 with TRBJ2-4; 15 nucleotides agree with TRBD2. Germline CDR1 and CDR2: MDHEN and SYDVKM. The CDR3 loop spans 22 amino acids. CDR3 bases: TGTGCCAACAGTCCCAACCCCGGACTAGCGGGAGGGAATTTCCTAGCCAAAAACATGCAGTACTTC. Translated: CANSPNPGLAGGNFLAKNMQYF.

This rearrangement joins TRBV28 to TRBJ2-6, with 8 bases matching TRBD1. Looked up from germline, CDR1 is MDHEN and CDR2 is SYDVKM. J gave up 0 bases and V 2 bases, and 3 bases lay outside the gene matches. This CDR3 is built from 17 residues. CDR3 DNA: TGTGCCAGCAGTTTACCTGACAGGGGCTCTGGGGCCAACGTCCTGACTTTC. Translated: CASSLPDRGSGANVLTF.

At least ten counts were recorded for this clonotype. The chain carries TRBV6-2 or TRBV6-3 and TRBJ1-1; D gene ambiguous. V was clipped by 5 bases and J by 5 bases, with 12 bases between them. Germline V lookup: CDR1 MNHEY, CDR2 SVGEGT. This CDR3 is built from 13 residues. The chain's CDR3 is CASSLTRFTEAFF. The CDR3 DNA reads TGTGCCAGCAGTCTGACACGGTTTACTGAAGCTTTCTTT.

This clonotype has at least ten counts. The V gene is TRBV18, the J gene TRBJ1-1; 12 bases are a match to TRBD1. The CDR3 contains 14 residues. Germline V gene sequence: CDR1 KGHSH, CDR2 LQKENI. Trimming cost V 6 bases and J 4 bases; bases outside gene matches: 3. The CDR3: CASSGQGAVTEAFF. The CDR3 DNA is TGTGCCAGCTCGGGACAGGGGGCAGTCACTGAAGCTTTCTTT.

This clonotype was counted ten times or more. The rearrangement uses TRBV20-1 and TRBJ2-3; 7 bases line up with TRBD2. V lost 5 bases and J lost 5; bases outside the gene matches: 4. Germline V gene lookup returns CDR1 DFQATT and CDR2 SNEGSKA (reference sequence). CDR3 length: 12 amino acids. CDR3 amino acids: CSAGGDLDTQYF. DNA for the CDR3: TGCAGTGCTGGGGGGGATTTAGATACGCAGTATTTT.